This T cell receptor (beta chain) stems from a study of regulatory T cells in long-lasting Graves disease. In its sample, this clonotype was seen many times. Looked up from germline, CDR1 is GTSNPN and CDR2 is SVGIG (reference sequence). The CDR3 has 15 residues. Arm-PCR with iRepertoire HTBI primers amplified the CDR3 regions for these TCR beta libraries. TCRdb re-called the multiplex PCR reads with MiXCR, one entry per CDR3 protein. The data hold under 250,000 distinct CDR3 sequences, with around a fifth observed a single time. Documented time point: newly diagnosed GD, antithyroid drugs for less than 3 months. The TCR library used RNA extracted from PBMCs. This sample was also put to use in a study of T cells in Graves' hyperthyroidism and ophthalmopathy. That investigation notes: Orbital computed tomography and thyroid ultrasound, together with serum TRAb and thyroxine and clinical symptoms, were used for diagnoses. A set of HTBI primers served as the primers for a first-round RT-PCR of the TCR CDR3. Model predictions of ophthalmopathy came a median about 6.3 months before onset.

The gene calls are TRBV30 and TRBJ1-2, with D unclear. The sequenced sample was peripheral blood mononuclear cells (PBMCs), obtained at new diagnosis, from a patient treated with antithyroid drugs. The receptor's source is a woman aged 25 to 39 with Graves disease. Here the CDR3 DNA reads TGTGCTGACCGACCACACGGAGCGGCGAATCGGGGCTACACCTTC. Protein: CADRPHGAANRGYTF.